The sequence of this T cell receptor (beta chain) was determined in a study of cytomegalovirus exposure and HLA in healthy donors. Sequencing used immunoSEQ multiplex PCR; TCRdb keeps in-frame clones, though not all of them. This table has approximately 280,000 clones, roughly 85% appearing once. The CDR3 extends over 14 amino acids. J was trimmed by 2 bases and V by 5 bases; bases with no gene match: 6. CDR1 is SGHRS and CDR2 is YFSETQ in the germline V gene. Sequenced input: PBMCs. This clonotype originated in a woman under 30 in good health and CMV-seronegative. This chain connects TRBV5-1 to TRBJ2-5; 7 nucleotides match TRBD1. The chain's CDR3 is CASRLGQPQETQYF. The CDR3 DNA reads TGCGCCAGCAGGCTGGGACAGCCTCAAGAGACCCAGTACTTC.